This entry concerns a single T cell receptor (beta chain). The data were taken from a study of blood T cell repertoires in COVID-19. Study processing details: It was from reference gene primer amplification that nucleated cell counts were estimated. Some clones are missing from TCRdb's copy, which holds only in-frame ones; the method was immunoSEQ multiplex PCR. V and J calls plus clone size are reproduced from that table; the DNA served to infer D and trimming. The table includes 95,000 to 130,000 clones, just under 85% detected once. In germline, CDR1 is MNHEY, CDR2 SMNVEV (reference sequence). V trimming: 7 bases; J trimming: 3 bases; junction bases outside the gene matches: 14. This CDR3 contains 18 residues.

Sequencing input: peripheral blood. The V gene is TRBV27, the J gene TRBJ2-1; 11 positions agree with TRBD2. The sequence derives from a man between 65 and 85 years old with active or convalescent COVID-19. CDR3 loop: CASTFNLPTSGVYNEQFF. CDR3 in DNA: TGTGCCAGCACCTTCAACCTCCCGACTAGCGGGGTCTACAATGAGCAGTTCTTC.